This T cell receptor (beta chain) derives from a study of Graves' ophthalmopathy and Graves' hyperthyroidism. Amplified material comprised TCR beta CDR3 regions derived from RNA transcripts. HTBI primers primed a first-round RT-PCR, and a second-round multiplex PCR followed. TCRdb re-called the multiplex PCR reads with MiXCR, one entry per CDR3 protein. This table has some 240,000 distinct CDR3 sequences, about 46% appearing once. Study results and caveats: Among expanded thyroid clonotypes above 0.001 frequency, most also occurred in blood. Sensitivity reached 70.59% and specificity about 78% when the model predicted ophthalmopathy progression.

Each donor who had ophthalmopathy showed moderate-to-severe activity, a CAS of ≥3, a NOSPECS of ≥4, and a duration under 3 months. It was from about 10 ml of fresh peripheral blood that the PBMCs came. Points on this clonotype: Its antigen is unknown.

V was cut by 11 bases and J by 5 bases, with 12 bases left in between. This CDR3 region has 12 residues. Germline V gene sequence: CDR1 SEHNR, CDR2 FQNEAQ (reference sequence). The rearrangement uses TRBV7-9 and TRBJ2-2; D unclear. The receptor's source is an adult man with Graves' ophthalmopathy. Sequencing was performed on peripheral blood. CDR3 bases: TGTGCCGGCACAGTGGGAACCGGGGAGCTGTTTTTT. Protein product: CAGTVGTGELFF.